A selection of T cell receptor beta chains follows, all from one sample in a study of tumor-infiltrating lymphocytes in primary liver carcinoma. Each CDR3 protein gets one entry after TCRdb re-called the multiplex PCR reads with MiXCR. The sample lists 250,000 to 400,000 distinct CDR3 sequences, 65% occurring once. Sequencing input: peripheral blood. The receptors derive from a man aged 35 to 55 with primary liver carcinoma and hepatitis B virus infection. CDR3s include the opening cysteine and the closing phenylalanine or tryptophan. Fields, in order: CDR3 length, J gene, D gene, clone size, V gene, CDR3 DNA, CDR3 protein. A D gene is named only where the DNA matches it firmly. Some rows have no size entry. The others give once, few or many, or a class for an expanded clone.

14,TRBJ2-5,.,many,TRBV6-1,TGTGCCAGCAGTGCCCCGGGGCCCGTCCGGACCCAGTACTTC,CASSAPGPVRTQYF
11,TRBJ2-2,TRBD2,few,TRBV10-3,TGTGCCATCGGGGGGGCCGGGGAGCTGTTTTTT,CAIGGAGELFF
15,TRBJ2-3,TRBD2,.,TRBV30,TGTGCCTGGAGTTTCGCTAGCGGGAGCGCAGATACGCAGTATTTT,CAWSFASGSADTQYF
13,TRBJ2-7,.,few,TRBV5-6,TGTGCCAGCAGCGGAGGGACAGCCTACGAGCAGTACTTC,CASSGGTAYEQYF
17,TRBJ2-1,.,.,TRBV11-1,TGTACCAGCAGCTTAAGCAGGCCAACTGTAGGGTACAATGAGCATTTCTTC,CTSSLSRPTVGYNEHFF
15,TRBJ2-5,.,many,TRBV4-3,TGCGCCAGCATCCCACCGGGACGTGCATTAGAGACCCAGTACTTC,CASIPPGRALETQYF
17,TRBJ1-3,TRBD1,.,TRBV6-6,TGTGCCAGCACTCGCCGGGACAGTTTGAGAACTGGATACACCATATATTTT,CASTRRDSLRTGYTIYF
14,TRBJ2-7,.,.,TRBV12-3/TRBV12-4,TGTGCCAGCAGTCCAGCGCGAGTAAGGACCGAGCAGTACTTC,CASSPARVRTEQYF
15,TRBJ1-1,TRBD1,.,TRBV29-1,TGCGGCGCCAAACTACTGGGACAGAGTAGGACTGAAGCTTTCTTT,CGAKLLGQSRTEAFF
15,TRBJ2-1,TRBD2,few,TRBV28,TGTGCCAGCAGTTTGATACTAGCGGTCCTCAATGAGCAGTTCTTC,CASSLILAVLNEQFF
16,TRBJ2-1,TRBD2,.,TRBV5-1,TGCGCCAGCAGCCAAGGGACTAGCGGGAGGGCCCTTGAGCAGTTCTTC,CASSQGTSGRALEQFF
14,TRBJ2-5,.,.,TRBV6-2/TRBV6-3,TGTGCCAGCAGTCGGCCACAGGGAGGAGAGACCCTGTACTTC,CASSRPQGGETLYF
16,TRBJ1-6,TRBD1,.,TRBV6-2/TRBV6-3,TGTGCCAGCATTGCCCTACAGGGGGCCTCCAATTCACCCCTCCACTTT,CASIALQGASNSPLHF
16,TRBJ1-1,.,.,TRBV7-8,TGTGCCAGCAGCTTAGCAGTAGGGCAGGGGCGGACTGAAGCTTTCTTT,CASSLAVGQGRTEAFF
11,TRBJ2-7,.,.,TRBV14,TGTGCCAGCACCCTGTCCTACGAGCAGTACTTC,CASTLSYEQYF
14,TRBJ1-1,.,.,TRBV7-9,TGTGCCAGCAGCCGCCCAGAGTGGAACACTGAAGCTTTCTTT,CASSRPEWNTEAFF
15,TRBJ2-2,TRBD1,.,TRBV6-1,TGTGCCAGGACAAAGGACAGGGGCATCACCGGGGAGCTGTTTTTT,CARTKDRGITGELFF
14,TRBJ2-7,TRBD2,many,TRBV6-6,TGTGCCAGCACCCTCTTTGCGGGAGTTAACGAGCAGTACTTC,CASTLFAGVNEQYF
12,TRBJ2-1,TRBD2,.,TRBV29-1,TGCAGCGTCACTAGCGGGAGTCCTGAGCAGTTCTTC,CSVTSGSPEQFF
13,TRBJ1-1,.,.,TRBV7-3,TGTGCCAGCAGCTCGGACCCGAACACTGAAGCTTTCTTT,CASSSDPNTEAFF
15,TRBJ2-7,TRBD2,.,TRBV5-1,TGCGCCAGCAACCCTGTAGCGGGAGTCGCCTACGAGCAGTACTTC,CASNPVAGVAYEQYF
17,TRBJ2-2,TRBD2,.,TRBV7-8,TGTGCCAGCAGCTTAGCGCGGGAGGGAAGCAACACCGGGGAGCTGTTTTTT,CASSLAREGSNTGELFF